This T cell receptor (beta chain) stems from a study of blood T cells in healthy people across ages. Researchers collected approximately 9.5 milliliters of peripheral blood from every single donor. Study-wide results and limits: Diversity estimates drawn from one million T cells were deemed underestimates.

CDR1 and CDR2 (germline): SGHAT, FQNNGV. With 0 bases removed from V and 0 bases from J, the gap between germline ends came to 10 bases. This CDR3 spans 16 amino acids. As concerns this clonotype: Its antigen is as yet unknown.

Primers used in a second PCR of roughly 7 to 12 cycles were a sample-barcoded 5' primer and a J-beta primer mix. TCRdb used MiXCR to reprocess the 5' RACE reads, holding one entry per CDR3 protein. The sample holds 850,000 to 1,300,000 distinct CDR3 sequences, more than 35% seen once. The source of this sequence is a woman aged 55-75 years in good health. The chain employs TRBV11-2 and TRBJ2-3; D call uncertain. What was sequenced was blood. The CDR3 loop reads CASSLEVISSTDTQYF. The CDR3 bases are TGTGCCAGCAGCTTAGAGGTTATCTCTAGCACAGATACGCAGTATTTT.